This TCR beta chain was recorded in a study of metastatic and nonmetastatic thyroid tumors (dated by TCRdb to 2018 to 2021). General notes on the study: Repertoires were compared across peripheral blood and tumor or nodule tissue samples from malignant and benign thyroid patients. Overall study results and their limits: TCR beta diversity was reported as significantly higher in malignant tumors than in benign nodules, in both blood and tumor samples.

From its cysteine to its phenylalanine, the CDR3 spans 14 amino acids. Only CDR3 DNA remains: 42 bases, in frame from the first base. Reading the germline V gene gives CDR1 SGDLS and CDR2 YYNGEE. V is shortened by 0 bases, J by 1 base, and the region joining them spans 4 bases. None of the patients had been given any treatment before thyroid surgery. The study retrospectively analysed patient clinical samples collected from about 2012 to 2019 using T-cell receptor beta sequencing. This clone was observed many times. What antigen it recognizes has not been identified. No base-level quality is on record; no much larger clone is a single base apart. The method was PCR. The instrument was an Illumina HiSeq 4000. High-throughput sequencing was used to profile the TCR beta-chain CDR3 region of each patient. The authors' analysis ran thus. A classifier to discriminate distant-metastatic papillary thyroid cancer patients was built from CDR3 differences across clinicopathological groups. The Shannon index was used to assess repertoire diversity, and the Morisita-Horn index was used to assess tumor-blood repertoire similarity. TCRdb ran its own pipeline on the public reads, namely fastp trimming at Q25 and MiXCR clone calling, and kept in-frame beta chains. TCRdb, rather than the study authors, made the V and J calls. Across this sample there are tens of thousands of clones, with 15% to 20% seen only once. Together, the top ten hold approximately 4.2% of the sample.

The chain is encoded by TRBV9 joined to TRBJ2-2; no confident D gene assignment can be made. The sequence came from a male donor with papillary thyroid cancer or a benign thyroid nodule (not recorded which). Some clones in this sample may be carry-over from other donors' samples. The sequenced sample consisted of blood. The DNA sequence is TGTGCCAGCAGCGTAGGGGGGAACACCGGGGAGCTGTTTTTT. It specifies CASSVGGNTGELFF.